A single T cell receptor (beta chain) is shown here with its context. Its matching antigen is unknown. These data are taken from a study of shared clonotypes between healthy human individuals. Study-wide points: At large depth, rarefaction still showed sorted-subset sequencing to be incomplete.

The table came from immunoSEQ multiplex PCR; TCRdb's copy has only in-frame clones and leaves some out. The profile shows about 1.1 million clones, approximately 77% of them singletons. V shed 0 bases and J 6 bases; nucleotides not matched to a gene: 9. The germline V gene encodes CDR1 SGHKS and CDR2 YYEKEE (reference sequence). The CDR3 is 15 residues long. The rearrangement uses TRBV5-5 and TRBJ2-7; 7 bases agree with TRBD1. The sequence was collected from a man between 18 and 29 years old in good health. Some clones in this sample may be carry-over from other donors' samples. Sequences were obtained from memory CD4+ T cells from PBMCs. As to subset: CD45RA-negative fraction. The CDR3 DNA reads TGTGCCAGCAGCTTGGCGAGGGGGCCCCCCGCCGAGCAGTACTTC. Its translation is CASSLARGPPAEQYF.